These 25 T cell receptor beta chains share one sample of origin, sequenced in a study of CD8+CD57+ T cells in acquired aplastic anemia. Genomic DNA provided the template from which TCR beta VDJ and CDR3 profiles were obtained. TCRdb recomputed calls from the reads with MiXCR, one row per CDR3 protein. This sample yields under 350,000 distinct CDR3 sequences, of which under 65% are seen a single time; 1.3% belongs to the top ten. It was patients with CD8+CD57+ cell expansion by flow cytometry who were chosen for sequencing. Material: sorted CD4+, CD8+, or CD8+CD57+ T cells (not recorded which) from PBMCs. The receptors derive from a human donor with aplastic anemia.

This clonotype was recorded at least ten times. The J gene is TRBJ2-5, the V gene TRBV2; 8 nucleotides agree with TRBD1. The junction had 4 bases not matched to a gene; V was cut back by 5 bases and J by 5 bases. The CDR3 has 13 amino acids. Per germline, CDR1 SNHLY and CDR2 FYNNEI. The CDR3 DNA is TGTGCCAGCAGTCGACAGGGGTTCGAGACCCAGTACTTC. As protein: CASSRQGFETQYF.

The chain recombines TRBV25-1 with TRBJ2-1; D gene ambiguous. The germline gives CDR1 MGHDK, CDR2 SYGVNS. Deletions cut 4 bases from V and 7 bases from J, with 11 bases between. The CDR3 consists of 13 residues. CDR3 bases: TGTGCCAGCAGTGCTAAAGGAGCGAATGAGCAGTTCTTC. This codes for CASSAKGANEQFF.

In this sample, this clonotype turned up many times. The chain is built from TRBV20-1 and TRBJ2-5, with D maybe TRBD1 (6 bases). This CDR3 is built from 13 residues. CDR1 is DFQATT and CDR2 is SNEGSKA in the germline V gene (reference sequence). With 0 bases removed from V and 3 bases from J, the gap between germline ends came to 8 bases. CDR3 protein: CSAREDRKETQYF. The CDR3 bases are TGCAGTGCTAGAGAGGACAGAAAAGAGACCCAGTACTTC.

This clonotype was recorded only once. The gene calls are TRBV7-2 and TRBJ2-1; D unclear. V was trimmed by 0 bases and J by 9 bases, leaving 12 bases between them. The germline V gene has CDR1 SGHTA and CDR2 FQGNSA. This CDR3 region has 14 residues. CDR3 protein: CASSLAAPGFEQFF. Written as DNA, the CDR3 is TGTGCCAGCAGCTTAGCCGCCCCGGGTTTTGAGCAGTTCTTC.

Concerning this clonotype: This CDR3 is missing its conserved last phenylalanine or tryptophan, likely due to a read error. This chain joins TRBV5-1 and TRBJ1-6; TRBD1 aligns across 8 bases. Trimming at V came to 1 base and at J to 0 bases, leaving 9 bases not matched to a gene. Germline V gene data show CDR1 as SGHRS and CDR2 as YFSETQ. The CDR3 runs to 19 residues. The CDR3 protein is CASSLKPGQESSYNSPLHL. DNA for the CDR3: TGCGCCAGCAGCTTGAAGCCGGGACAGGAAAGCTCCTATAATTCACCCCTCCACCTT.

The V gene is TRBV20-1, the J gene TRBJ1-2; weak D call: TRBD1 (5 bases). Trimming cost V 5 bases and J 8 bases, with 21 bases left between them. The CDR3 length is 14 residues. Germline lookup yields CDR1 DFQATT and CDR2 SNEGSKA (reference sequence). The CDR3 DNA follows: TGCAGTGCTGTTCCCCCGGGGGGAATCTGGGGCTACACCTTC. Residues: CSAVPPGGIWGYTF.

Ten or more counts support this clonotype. The CDR3 DNA is TGCGCCAGCAGCCAAGGTCCTTGGAGGCGGTCTAGCACAGATACGCAGTATTTT. Its translation: CASSQGPWRRSSTDTQYF. The V call is TRBV4-1, the J call TRBJ2-3, with D tentatively TRBD2 (5 bases). CDR1 and CDR2 from the germline V gene are MGHRA and YSYEKL. The germline V and J ends were trimmed by 1 base and 0 bases, with 17 bases remaining between them. The CDR3 totals 18 residues.

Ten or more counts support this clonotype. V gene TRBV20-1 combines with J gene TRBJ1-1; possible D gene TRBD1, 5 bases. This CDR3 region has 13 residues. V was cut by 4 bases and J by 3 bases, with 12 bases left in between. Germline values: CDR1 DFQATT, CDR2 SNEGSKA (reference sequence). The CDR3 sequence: CSAKEGSHTEAFF. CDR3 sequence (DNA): TGCAGTGCTAAAGAGGGGTCGCACACTGAAGCTTTCTTT.

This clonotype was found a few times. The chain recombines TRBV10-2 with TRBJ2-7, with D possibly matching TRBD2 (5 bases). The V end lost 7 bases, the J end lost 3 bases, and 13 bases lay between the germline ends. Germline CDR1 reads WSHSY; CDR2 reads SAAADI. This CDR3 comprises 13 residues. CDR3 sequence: CASKFERYYEQYF. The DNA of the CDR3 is TGCGCCAGCAAGTTTGAGCGGTACTACGAGCAGTACTTC.

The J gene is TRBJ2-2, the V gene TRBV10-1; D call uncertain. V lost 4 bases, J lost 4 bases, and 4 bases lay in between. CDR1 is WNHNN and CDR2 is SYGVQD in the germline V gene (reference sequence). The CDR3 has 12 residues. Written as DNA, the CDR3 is TGCGCCAGCAGTGCATTCACCGGGGAGCTGTTTTTT. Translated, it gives CASSAFTGELFF.

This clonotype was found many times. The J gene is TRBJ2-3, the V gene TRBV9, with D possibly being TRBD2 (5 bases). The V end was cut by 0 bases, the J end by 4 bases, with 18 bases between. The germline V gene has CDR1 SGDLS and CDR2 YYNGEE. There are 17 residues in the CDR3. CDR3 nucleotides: TGTGCCAGCAGCGTAGGATCGGGGTATTCTGACCCAGATACGCAGTATTTT. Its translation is CASSVGSGYSDPDTQYF.

Here the CDR3 reads CASSWTRYRDEQFF. In nucleotides, the CDR3 is TGCGCCAGCAGCTGGACTAGGTATCGGGATGAGCAGTTCTTC. The chain recombines TRBV5-1 with TRBJ2-1, with 7 positions matching TRBD2. CDR3 length equals 14 residues. V lost 3 bases to trimming and J lost 8 bases; unmatched junction nucleotides: 8. Germline CDR1 is SGHRS and CDR2 is YFSETQ. Variable domain in full (rest from reference TRBV5-1 and TRBJ2-1): KAGVTQTPRYLIKTRGQQVTLSCSPISGHRSVSWYQQTPGQGLQFLFEYFSETQRNKGNFPGRFSGRQFSNSRSEMNVSTLELGDSALYLCASSWTRYRDEQFFGPGTRLTVL.

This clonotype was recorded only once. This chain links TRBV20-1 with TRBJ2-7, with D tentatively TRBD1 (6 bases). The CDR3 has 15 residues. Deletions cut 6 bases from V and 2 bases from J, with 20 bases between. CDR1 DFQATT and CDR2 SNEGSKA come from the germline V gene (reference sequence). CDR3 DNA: TGCAGTGCCAGCAGCCGTGGGACACGGCCCTACGAGCAGTACTTC. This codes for CSASSRGTRPYEQYF.

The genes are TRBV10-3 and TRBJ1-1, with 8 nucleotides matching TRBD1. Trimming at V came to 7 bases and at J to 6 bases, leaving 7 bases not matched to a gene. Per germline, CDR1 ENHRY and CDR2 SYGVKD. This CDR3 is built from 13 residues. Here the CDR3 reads CAIMVQGGPEAFF. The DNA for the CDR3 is TGTGCCATCATGGTACAGGGGGGACCTGAAGCTTTCTTT.

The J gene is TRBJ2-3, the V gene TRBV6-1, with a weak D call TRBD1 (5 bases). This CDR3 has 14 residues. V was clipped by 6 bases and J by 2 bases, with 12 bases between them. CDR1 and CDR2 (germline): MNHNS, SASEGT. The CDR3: CASSAQGYTDTQYF. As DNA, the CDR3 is TGTGCCAGCAGCGCGCAGGGATACACAGATACGCAGTATTTT.

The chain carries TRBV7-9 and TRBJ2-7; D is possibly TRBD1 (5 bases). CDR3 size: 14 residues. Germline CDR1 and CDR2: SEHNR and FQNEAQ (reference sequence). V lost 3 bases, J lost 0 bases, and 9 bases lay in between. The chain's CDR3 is CASSLGQSSYEQYF. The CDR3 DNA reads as TGTGCCAGCAGCTTGGGGCAGTCCTCCTACGAGCAGTACTTC.

CDR3 coding DNA: TGTGCCAGCAGCTCTGAGGTTGGGTCCTACGAGCAGTACTTC. Translated: CASSSEVGSYEQYF. J is TRBJ2-7 and V is TRBV7-9; D call uncertain. V was trimmed by 4 bases and J by 1 base, leaving 11 bases between them. CDR1 is SEHNR, CDR2 FQNEAQ, per germline (reference sequence). The CDR3 loop spans 14 amino acids.

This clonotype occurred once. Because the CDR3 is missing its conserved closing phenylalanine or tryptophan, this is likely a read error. Here the CDR3 DNA reads TGCGCCAGCAGCCAAGAGGAGAGGGGAAGCTACAATGAGCAGTTCCTC. It is translated as CASSQEERGSYNEQFL. The gene calls are TRBV4-1 and TRBJ2-1, with D perhaps given as TRBD1 or TRBD2 (5 bases each). The CDR3 spans 16 residues. V gave up 0 bases and J gave up 3 bases, with 12 bases separating them. From germline, CDR1 is MGHRA and CDR2 YSYEKL.

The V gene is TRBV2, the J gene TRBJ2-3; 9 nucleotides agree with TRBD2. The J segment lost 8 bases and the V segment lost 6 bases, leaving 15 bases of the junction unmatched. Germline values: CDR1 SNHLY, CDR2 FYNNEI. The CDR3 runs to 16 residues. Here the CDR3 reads CASRVLAGTGPATQYF. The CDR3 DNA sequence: TGTGCCAGCAGGGTTCTAGCGGGAACGGGCCCGGCTACGCAGTATTTT.

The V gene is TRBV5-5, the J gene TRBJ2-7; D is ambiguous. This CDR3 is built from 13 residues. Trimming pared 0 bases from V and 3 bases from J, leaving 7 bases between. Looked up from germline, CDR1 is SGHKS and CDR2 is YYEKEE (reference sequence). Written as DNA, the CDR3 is TGTGCCAGCAGCTTGGCCTCCCTCTACGAGCAGTACTTC. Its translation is CASSLASLYEQYF.

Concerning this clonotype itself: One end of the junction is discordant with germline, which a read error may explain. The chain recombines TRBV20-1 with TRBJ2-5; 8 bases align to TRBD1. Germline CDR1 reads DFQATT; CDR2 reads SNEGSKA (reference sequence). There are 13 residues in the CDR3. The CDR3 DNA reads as TGCAGTGCTAGCGGGGCAGGGGGCGCGGGTATGAACTTC. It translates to CSASGAGGAGMNF.

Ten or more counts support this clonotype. The CDR3 reads CASSFYSPSLGAAGELFF. For the CDR3, the DNA is TGTGCCAGCAGTTTTTATTCCCCTAGTCTGGGAGCGGCCGGGGAGCTGTTTTTT. V is TRBV12-3 or TRBV12-4 and J is TRBJ2-2; maybe TRBD2 (5 bases). This CDR3 contains 18 residues. Trimming pared 3 bases from V and 6 bases from J, leaving 23 bases between.

The CDR3 is CASGPPLHF. Here the CDR3 DNA reads TGTGCCAGCGGGCCACCCCTCCACTTT. The gene calls are TRBV12-3 or TRBV12-4 and TRBJ1-6, with no clear D. The CDR3 is made up of 9 amino acids. Trimming removed 8 bases at V and 11 bases at J, with 4 bases between.

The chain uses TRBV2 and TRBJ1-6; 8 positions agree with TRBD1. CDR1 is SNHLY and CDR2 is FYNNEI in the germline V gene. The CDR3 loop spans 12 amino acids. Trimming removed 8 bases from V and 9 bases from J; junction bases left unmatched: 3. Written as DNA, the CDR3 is TGTGCCAGCGGGACAGGCGGTTCACCCCTCCACTTT. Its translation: CASGTGGSPLHF.

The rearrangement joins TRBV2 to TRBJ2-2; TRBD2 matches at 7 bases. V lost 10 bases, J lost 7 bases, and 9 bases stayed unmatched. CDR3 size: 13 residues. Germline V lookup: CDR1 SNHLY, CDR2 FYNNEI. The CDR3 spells CATTRENVGELFF. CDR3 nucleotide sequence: TGTGCCACCACGCGGGAGAATGTCGGGGAGCTGTTTTTT.